This T cell receptor beta chain was sequenced during a study of T cell responses to AZD1222 COVID-19 vaccine. Regarding the study as a whole: Vaccination with two AZD1222 doses was followed by a rise in Spike-specific TCR breadth and depth. Unmutated variant regions are reportedly the target of nearly half of TCRs that are spike-specific. White British donors predominated, females outnumbered males, and clonal diversity was possibly underestimated.

The repertoire was sequenced with immunoSEQ multiplex PCR; TCRdb's copy has only in-frame clones and lacks some. Of approximately 200,000 clones listed, 87% are singletons. The CDR3 sequence is 12 residues long. Germline assignment: CDR1 SQVTM and CDR2 ANQGSEA. The V segment lost 6 bases and the J segment 6 bases; nucleotides outside the gene matches: 1. As to this clone: Antigen: not known.

The J gene is TRBJ2-7, the V gene TRBV29-1; 14 bases map to TRBD2. The receptor was isolated from an adult in good health. Sequences were derived from peripheral blood, sampled on day 0 of MenACWY control vaccination. In DNA, the CDR3 is TGCAGCGTGGGACTAGCGGGAGTCGAGCAGTACTTC. This encodes CSVGLAGVEQYF.